A single sample gave rise to the 24 T cell receptor beta chains below, sequenced in a study of T cell changes during pregnancy in multiple sclerosis. Libraries were prepared by immunoSEQ multiplex PCR; TCRdb keeps only in-frame clonotypes and omits some of them. The sample records roughly 40,000 clones, more than 85% being singletons. The specimen was CD8+ T cells from peripheral blood mononuclear cells, collected in the first trimester of pregnancy. Receptors were obtained from a female donor with multiple sclerosis, enrolled in a pregnancy study.

The CDR3 spells CASSRQVSSFPMNTEAFF. The CDR3, as DNA: TGCGCCAGCAGTCGACAGGTTTCCAGTTTTCCCATGAACACTGAAGCTTTCTTT. J is TRBJ1-1 and V is TRBV10-1; maybe TRBD1 (6 bases). This CDR3 has 18 amino acids. The V end lost 5 bases, the J end lost 0 bases, and 22 bases lay between the germline ends. CDR1 is WNHNN and CDR2 is SYGVQD in the germline V gene (reference sequence).

V is TRBV20-1 and J is TRBJ1-1; 7 bases line up with TRBD1. V shed 5 bases and J 7 bases; nucleotides not matched to a gene: 4. Germline V gene sequence: CDR1 DFQATT, CDR2 SNEGSKA (reference sequence). The CDR3 sequence is 11 residues long. CDR3 residues: CSAPGQREAFF. The CDR3 coding sequence is TGCAGTGCTCCGGGACAGCGTGAAGCTTTCTTT.

The chain couples TRBV5-1 to TRBJ1-2; 9 nucleotides agree with TRBD1. CDR1 is SGHRS and CDR2 is YFSETQ in the germline V gene. The trim removed 4 bases at V and 5 bases at J, leaving 12 bases unmatched. The length of the CDR3 is 16 residues. DNA of the CDR3: TGCGCCAGCAGCCGCGTCGCGACAGGGGGGAGTTATGGCTACACCTTC. Translation: CASSRVATGGSYGYTF.

This chain joins TRBV6-1 and TRBJ2-7; D is perhaps TRBD2 (7 bases). The CDR3 has 13 amino acids. Germline V CDR1 and CDR2: MNHNS, SASEGT. V was shortened by 7 bases and J by 4 bases, with 14 bases between the two germline ends. The CDR3 coding sequence is TGTGCCAGCACGGGCGGGGGCCCGTACGAGCAGTACTTC. Translating gives CASTGGGPYEQYF.

A few counts support this clone. The chain has TRBV6-9 and TRBJ2-5, with 7 nucleotides matching TRBD1. The CDR3 has 19 residues. Germline assignment: CDR1 MNHGY and CDR2 SVAAGI. V was pared by 8 bases and J by 5 bases, with 26 bases of the junction left unmatched. The CDR3: CASDQWNISGTALRETQYF. In DNA, the CDR3 is TGTGCCAGCGATCAATGGAATATTTCCGGGACAGCGCTCCGGGAGACCCAGTACTTC.

This clone was seen just once. The V and J genes are TRBV2 and TRBJ1-2; D is undetermined. Trimming stripped 3 bases from V and 1 base from J, with 12 bases between. Germline V gene sequence: CDR1 SNHLY, CDR2 FYNNEI. This CDR3 spans 15 amino acids. DNA of the CDR3: TGTGCCAGCAGTGATGGCCACCATCTTAACTATGGCTACACCTTC. It translates to CASSDGHHLNYGYTF.

The chain recombines TRBV29-1 with TRBJ2-3, with D possibly being TRBD1 (5 bases). V lost 2 bases to trimming and J lost 6 bases, with 15 bases between them. Looked up from germline, CDR1 is SQVTM and CDR2 is ANQGSEA. The CDR3 is made up of 14 amino acids. The chain's CDR3 is CSVEYSGRVDTQYF. CDR3 DNA sequence: TGCAGCGTTGAATATTCGGGCAGGGTGGATACGCAGTATTTT.

The chain is built from TRBV7-3 and TRBJ2-4, with a weak D call TRBD2 (7 bases). The CDR3 has 16 amino acids. V was shortened by 5 bases and J by 2 bases, with 16 bases between the two germline ends. Germline lookup yields CDR1 SGHTA and CDR2 FQGTGA. Here the CDR3 reads CASSTEGEGTKNIQYF. CDR3 coding DNA: TGTGCCAGCAGCACCGAGGGGGAGGGGACCAAAAACATTCAGTACTTC.

This chain connects TRBV5-4 to TRBJ2-7; possibly TRBD1 for D (6 bases). Trimming pared 5 bases from V and 3 bases from J, leaving 18 bases between. CDR3 size: 15 residues. Per germline, CDR1 SGHNT and CDR2 YYREEE (reference sequence). The CDR3 is CASSSSGSGVYEQYF. The CDR3, as DNA: TGTGCCAGCAGTTCCTCGGGTTCAGGGGTCTACGAGCAGTACTTC. Full variable domain (rest looked up from reference TRBV5-4 and TRBJ2-7): ETGVTQSPTHLIKTRGQQVTLRCSSQSGHNTVSWYQQALGQGPQFIFQYYREEENGRGNFPPRFSGLQFPNYSSELNVNALELDDSALYLCASSSSGSGVYEQYFGPGTRLTVT.

V and J are TRBV11-2 and TRBJ2-1, with D possibly TRBD2 on 6 matching bases. V lost 1 base, J lost 8 bases, and 12 bases lay in between. CDR3 length: 14 residues. Germline V lookup: CDR1 SGHAT, CDR2 FQNNGV. CDR3 in amino acids: CASSLAAGTYEQFF. DNA of the CDR3: TGTGCCAGCAGCTTAGCGGCGGGGACTTATGAGCAGTTCTTC. The whole variable domain, remainder taken from reference TRBV11-2 and TRBJ2-1, is EAGVAQSPRYKIIEKRQSVAFWCNPISGHATLYWYQQILGQGPKLLIQFQNNGVVDDSQLPKDRFSAERLKGVDSTLKIQPAKLEDSAVYLCASSLAAGTYEQFFGPGTRLTVL.

The chain has TRBV19 and TRBJ1-1, with a possible D match to TRBD1 (5 bases). Germline values: CDR1 LNHDA, CDR2 SQIVND (reference sequence). Deletions cut 10 bases from V and 4 bases from J, with 16 bases between. The CDR3 totals 13 residues. This CDR3 reads CAKSRGSSTEAFF. In nucleotides, the CDR3 is TGTGCCAAGTCGCGGGGGTCTAGCACTGAAGCTTTCTTT.

This clone was counted between two and nine times. This chain links TRBV30 with TRBJ2-7; possible D gene TRBD1, 6 bases. CDR1 and CDR2 (germline): GTSNPN, SVGIG (reference sequence). The length of the CDR3 is 15 residues. The ends were cut back, 0 bases at V and 0 bases at J, with 12 bases in the middle. The CDR3 spells CAWSVDRTASYEQYF. The CDR3 nucleotides read TGTGCCTGGAGTGTTGACAGGACAGCCTCCTACGAGCAGTACTTC.

This clone has just one count. The chain uses TRBV6-1 and TRBJ1-5; 7 positions match TRBD1. This CDR3 has 15 amino acids. Germline loops: CDR1 MNHNS, CDR2 SASEGT. V shed 3 bases and J 4 bases; nucleotides not matched to a gene: 6. CDR3 DNA sequence: TGTGCCAGCAGTGAGACAGGGTCGGATAATCAGCCCCAGCATTTT. The encoded protein is CASSETGSDNQPQHF.

CDR3 DNA sequence: TGTGCCAGCCGCCGGACAGGTTTAAGCAATCAGCCCCAGCATTTT. This translates into CASRRTGLSNQPQHF. The J gene is TRBJ1-5, the V gene TRBV27; 7 nucleotides agree with TRBD1. With V trimmed by 8 bases and J by 1 base, 8 bases remained unmatched. From germline, CDR1 is MNHEY and CDR2 SMNVEV (reference sequence). The CDR3 length is 15 residues.

This chain uses TRBV10-1 with TRBJ1-1, with 7 bases lining up with TRBD1. From germline, CDR1 is WNHNN and CDR2 SYGVQD (reference sequence). The CDR3 contains 18 residues. J was trimmed by 2 bases and V by 0 bases; bases with no gene match: 12. The CDR3 reads CASSESEATGDSNTEAFF. The CDR3 DNA reads TGCGCCAGCAGTGAGTCTGAGGCCACAGGGGACTCCAACACTGAAGCTTTCTTT.

This sequence joins TRBV30 and TRBJ1-1, with D perhaps TRBD1 (5 bases). Trimming stripped 5 bases from V and 0 bases from J, with 7 bases between. The CDR3 length is 12 residues. Looked up from germline, CDR1 is GTSNPN and CDR2 is SVGIG (reference sequence). The CDR3 reads CAWDSLNTEAFF. The CDR3 DNA follows: TGTGCCTGGGACAGCTTGAACACTGAAGCTTTCTTT.

The gene calls are TRBV27 and TRBJ1-1; D may be TRBD1 (6 bases). The CDR3 has 17 amino acids. The germline CDR1 and CDR2 sequences are MNHEY and SMNVEV (reference sequence). The V and J ends lost 6 bases and 0 bases respectively, with 20 bases between them. The CDR3 nucleotides are TGTGCCAGCAGCCCCCCGTGGGGGGGCGCGATGAACACTGAAGCTTTCTTT. This sequence encodes CASSPPWGGAMNTEAFF.

This sequence joins TRBV5-5 and TRBJ2-2; the D gene is possibly TRBD1 (5 bases). Germline V gene lookup returns CDR1 SGHKS and CDR2 YYEKEE (reference sequence). V was clipped by 0 bases and J by 0 bases, with 6 bases between them. The CDR3 extends over 15 amino acids. For the CDR3, the DNA is TGTGCCAGCAGCTTGGACAGGCCGAACACCGGGGAGCTGTTTTTT. It encodes CASSLDRPNTGELFF.

The CDR3 DNA is TGCAGCGTTGGACTAGAGACCTACGAGCAGTACTTC. Amino acids: CSVGLETYEQYF. The V call is TRBV29-1, the J call TRBJ2-7; perhaps TRBD2 as D (6 bases). V dropped 4 bases and J dropped 2 bases, with 9 bases sitting between them. Germline CDR1 reads SQVTM; CDR2 reads ANQGSEA. CDR3 length: 12 amino acids.

This clone occurred once. This chain uses TRBV15 with TRBJ1-2, with 8 bases identical to TRBD1. Germline CDR1 reads LNHNV; CDR2 reads YYDKDF (reference sequence). With 4 bases clipped from V and 3 bases from J, the junction kept 7 bases outside the gene matches. The CDR3 runs 15 residues. DNA for the CDR3: TGTGCCACCAGCACTTTGACAGGGGTGGACTATGGCTACACCTTC. This translates into CATSTLTGVDYGYTF.

J is TRBJ2-7 and V is TRBV14, with TRBD1 matching 7 bases. Germline V lookup: CDR1 SGHDN, CDR2 FVKESK. The V gene end was trimmed by 1 base and the J gene end by 1 base; junction bases not matched to a gene: 7. This CDR3 has 16 amino acids. CDR3 DNA sequence: TGTGCCAGCAGCCAAGGGAGCCGGGGACAGTCCTACGAGCAGTACTTC. Amino acids: CASSQGSRGQSYEQYF. Complete variable domain (other parts from reference TRBV14 and TRBJ2-7): EAGVTQFPSHSVIEKGQTVTLRCDPISGHDNLYWYRRVMGKEIKFLLHFVKESKQDESGMPNNRFLAERTGGTYSTLKVQPAELEDSGVYFCASSQGSRGQSYEQYFGPGTRLTVT.

The genes are TRBV4-2 and TRBJ2-7, with 8 nucleotides matching TRBD2. The CDR3 loop spans 14 amino acids. V lost 6 bases and J lost 1; bases outside the gene matches: 5. Germline CDR1 reads LGHNA; CDR2 reads YNFKEQ. CDR3 region: CASRISGESYEQYF. For the CDR3, the DNA is TGTGCCAGCAGGATTAGCGGGGAGTCCTACGAGCAGTACTTC.

The genes are TRBV7-6 and TRBJ2-5; D is perhaps TRBD2 (6 bases). There are 13 residues in the CDR3. CDR1 is SGHVS and CDR2 is FNYEAQ in the germline V gene. V lost 3 bases and J 4 bases, leaving 9 bases between the germline ends. The CDR3 protein is CASSFGGRETQYF. The DNA of the CDR3 is TGTGCCAGCAGCTTCGGGGGACGAGAGACCCAGTACTTC.

The V call is TRBV5-1, the J call TRBJ1-1, with 8 bases identical to TRBD1. Germline V lookup: CDR1 SGHRS, CDR2 YFSETQ. V dropped 0 bases and J dropped 1; count of bases not matched to a gene: 5. This CDR3 region has 16 residues. The CDR3 here is CASSLGTGQENTEAFF. In DNA, the CDR3 is TGCGCCAGCAGCTTGGGCACGGGACAGGAGAACACTGAAGCTTTCTTT.